This entry features one T cell receptor beta chain sequence. The data derive from a study of blood T cell repertoires in COVID-19. Turning to the study itself: Sample material is recorded as cDNA or gDNA derived from T cells, B-cell-depleted T cells, or PBMCs.

Participants spanned ages 18 to 89 years and resided in about 25 US areas. Profiled with immunoSEQ multiplex PCR; TCRdb holds only in-frame clones, not every one. The sample shows roughly 250,000 clones, approximately 85% of them seen only once. Trimming removed 4 bases from V and 4 bases from J, with 17 bases in between. Germline CDR1 reads SGDLS; CDR2 reads YYNGEE. The CDR3 covers 15 residues. This TCR was recovered from a woman aged 45-65 years who had recovered from COVID-19. The sequenced sample was PBMCs or T cells enriched from blood (not recorded which). The chain links TRBV9 to TRBJ1-2; D gene uncertain. The CDR3 DNA sequence: TGTGCCAGCAGCTCCAGTGGTGGGCCCTTCTATGGCTACACCTTC. This gives the protein CASSSSGGPFYGYTF. Together with reference TRBV9 and TRBJ1-2, the CDR3 gives the full variable domain: DSGVTQTPKHLITATGQRVTLRCSPRSGDLSVYWYQQSLDQGLQFLIQYYNGEERAKGNILERFSAQQFPDLHSELNLSSLELGDSALYFCASSSSGGPFYGYTFGSGTRLTVV.